The TCR beta chain described here comes from a study of CD8 T cells in ankylosing spondylitis. Points from the study as a whole: It appeared that ankylosing spondylitis blood was characterized by a TCR beta motif of several highly homologous variants.

TCRdb processed the 5' RACE reads anew with MiXCR; each CDR3 protein has one entry. Here the sample spans under 15,000 distinct CDR3 sequences, under 3.5% being singletons. This clonotype was counted at least ten times. The antigen is not known. V lost 4 bases to trimming and J lost 3 bases, with 7 bases between them. Germline V gene data show CDR1 as SGDLS and CDR2 as YYNGEE. The CDR3 loop spans 13 amino acids. The source material was blood, either unsorted or a sorted T cell fraction (not recorded which). This receptor was taken from a male donor with ankylosing spondylitis or in good health (not recorded which). The chain couples TRBV9 to TRBJ1-4; D gene ambiguous. This chain's CDR3 is CASSPGSNEKLFF. The CDR3 bases are TGTGCCAGCAGCCCGGGGTCTAATGAAAAACTGTTTTTT.